This entry lists 23 T cell receptor beta chains sequenced from one sample in a study of T cell repertoires in cytomegalovirus infection. TCRdb reprocessed the reads via MiXCR and lists one record per CDR3 protein. The sample has 150,000 to 200,000 distinct CDR3 sequences; 28% are singletons. The sequenced sample was PBMCs. The receptors shown here come from a human donor in good health (CMV status not recorded). Some clones in this sample may be carry-over from other donors' samples.

This clonotype turned up a few times. The chain uses TRBV4-3 and TRBJ1-4, with D possibly being TRBD1 (6 bases). Germline-derived CDR1 and CDR2 are LGHNA and YSLEER. Trimming took off 1 base at V and 6 bases at J, with 15 bases between the two ends. The CDR3 sequence is 16 residues long. As DNA, the CDR3 is TGCGCCAGCAGCCAAGGGGCTCAGGGGCGGGATGAAAAACTGTTTTTT. This gives the protein CASSQGAQGRDEKLFF.

This clonotype occurred a few times. This chain connects TRBV7-3 to TRBJ1-1, with D unresolved. Germline values: CDR1 SGHTA, CDR2 FQGTGA. This CDR3 is 13 amino acids long. Trimming took 5 bases from V and 8 from J, leaving 15 bases between them. The DNA of the CDR3 is TGTGCCAGCAGCCCATCGGGAATTGGGGAAGCTTTCTTT. This sequence encodes CASSPSGIGEAFF.

The chain employs TRBV6-6 and TRBJ1-5; 9 positions match TRBD1. In germline, CDR1 is MNHNY, CDR2 SVGAGI (reference sequence). With V trimmed by 5 bases and J by 0 bases, 17 bases remained unmatched. The CDR3 consists of 20 residues. CDR3 region: CASSQMGAGTGPYSNQPQHF. For the CDR3, the DNA is TGTGCCAGCAGTCAAATGGGAGCCGGGACAGGGCCCTATAGCAATCAGCCCCAGCATTTT.

This chain connects TRBV15 to TRBJ2-6, with unresolved D. There are 16 residues in the CDR3. The V end was cut by 6 bases, the J end by 1 base, with 13 bases between. Germline V gene data show CDR1 as LNHNV and CDR2 as YYDKDF (reference sequence). CDR3 region: CATSRQELSGANVLTF. CDR3 in DNA: TGTGCCACCAGTCGGCAGGAGCTTTCTGGGGCCAACGTCCTGACTTTC.

The chain links TRBV20-1 to TRBJ2-3; no clear D. The germline gives CDR1 DFQATT, CDR2 SNEGSKA (reference sequence). The CDR3 totals 14 residues. Trimming removed 2 bases from V and 2 bases from J, with 11 bases in between. The CDR3 loop is CSARILFSTDTQYF. Here the CDR3 DNA reads TGCAGTGCTAGAATCCTATTCTCCACAGATACGCAGTATTTT.

The sample holds a few counts of this clonotype. The rearrangement uses TRBV7-2 and TRBJ2-1, with unresolved D. The germline V gene has CDR1 SGHTA and CDR2 FQGNSA. Trimming shortened V by 0 bases and J by 6 bases, and 6 bases separated the two germline ends. This CDR3 is built from 13 residues. The CDR3 is CASSLAWGNEQFF. For the CDR3, the DNA is TGTGCCAGCAGCTTAGCGTGGGGCAATGAGCAGTTCTTC.

In its sample, this clonotype was seen a few times. J is TRBJ1-2 and V is TRBV29-1; weak D call: TRBD1 (6 bases). The CDR3 totals 13 residues. Germline V lookup: CDR1 SQVTM, CDR2 ANQGSEA. Trimming stripped 1 base from V and 2 bases from J, with 8 bases between. In DNA, the CDR3 is TGCAGCGTTGAAGGGCAGGGGAACTATGGCTACACCTTC. It yields the protein CSVEGQGNYGYTF. The variable domain in full, completed from reference TRBV29-1 and TRBJ1-2, reads SAVISQKPSRDICQRGTSLTIQCQVDSQVTMMFWYRQQPGQSLTLIATANQGSEATYESGFVIDKFPISRPNLTFSTLTVSNMSPEDSSIYLCSVEGQGNYGYTFGSGTRLTVV.

The rearrangement uses TRBV5-1 and TRBJ2-4; D not certain. The CDR3 length is 14 residues. Trimming left V 4 bases short and J 4 bases short, with 12 bases between. Germline CDR1 SGHRS, CDR2 YFSETQ. The CDR3 nucleotides are TGCGCCAGCAGCCCTGGACCGGATAAAAACATTCAGTACTTC. Its protein is CASSPGPDKNIQYF.

This clonotype was picked up many times. The DNA for the CDR3 is TGTGCCAGCAGCTCCTCTAGCAATCAGCCCCAGCATTTT. The encoded protein is CASSSSSNQPQHF. The gene calls are TRBV7-6 and TRBJ1-5; D gene unclear. This CDR3 is 13 amino acids long. Germline loops: CDR1 SGHVS, CDR2 FNYEAQ. The V end lost 4 bases, the J end lost 0 bases, and 4 bases lay between the germline ends.

The sample holds many counts of this clonotype. The chain has TRBV7-3 and TRBJ2-2, with 10 bases matching TRBD1. Trimming cost V 5 bases and J 4 bases; bases outside gene matches: 4. This CDR3 comprises 15 residues. The germline CDR1 and CDR2 sequences are SGHTA and FQGTGA. CDR3 in amino acids: CASSPGTGVTGELFF. For the CDR3, the DNA is TGTGCCAGCAGCCCGGGGACAGGGGTCACCGGGGAGCTGTTTTTT.

This clonotype was found a few times. This chain joins TRBV29-1 and TRBJ2-7; 8 bases fit TRBD1. Germline assignment: CDR1 SQVTM and CDR2 ANQGSEA. This CDR3 is 11 amino acids long. V lost 6 bases, J lost 5 bases, and 3 bases stayed unmatched. The CDR3 sequence: CSVADRDEQYF. Written as DNA, the CDR3 is TGCAGCGTCGCGGACAGGGACGAGCAGTACTTC.

This clonotype was counted between two and nine times. The chain is built from TRBV7-9 and TRBJ1-2; no firm D call. The CDR3 has 17 residues. V was shortened by 5 bases and J by 7 bases, with 26 bases between the two germline ends. CDR1 is SEHNR and CDR2 is FQNEAQ in the germline V gene (reference sequence). CDR3 coding DNA: TGTGCCAGCAGCCTAATAACAGTTGGAAGTGATGAGTCTGGCTACACCTTC. Translating gives CASSLITVGSDESGYTF. Variable domain in full (rest from reference TRBV7-9 and TRBJ1-2): DTGVSQNPRHKITKRGQNVTFRCDPISEHNRLYWYRQTLGQGPEFLTYFQNEAQLEKSRLLSDRFSAERPKGSFSTLEIQRTEQGDSAMYLCASSLITVGSDESGYTFGSGTRLTVV.

There are a few counts of this clonotype. V gene TRBV27 combines with J gene TRBJ1-6; a weak D match, TRBD1 (5 bases). The CDR3 runs 19 residues. V gave up 6 bases and J gave up 0 bases, with 21 bases separating them. The germline gives CDR1 MNHEY, CDR2 SMNVEV (reference sequence). The CDR3 nucleotides read TGTGCCAGCAGCCCAGAAGGACATGCGTCGAGCTCCTATAATTCACCCCTCCACTTT. Encoded protein: CASSPEGHASSSYNSPLHF.

The chain combines TRBV7-2 with TRBJ1-1, with D possibly matching TRBD1 (6 bases). Germline CDR1 and CDR2: SGHTA and FQGNSA. This CDR3 region has 15 residues. The V gene lost 5 bases and the J gene lost 4 bases, with 17 bases spanning the gap. This chain's CDR3 is CASSHSQGTRTEAFF. The CDR3 DNA is TGTGCCAGCAGCCACTCTCAGGGGACGCGCACTGAAGCTTTCTTT.

This chain uses TRBV4-2 with TRBJ2-3, with D maybe TRBD2 (6 bases). Trimming stripped 0 bases from V and 0 bases from J, with 10 bases between. CDR1 is LGHNA and CDR2 is YNFKEQ in the germline V gene. The length of the CDR3 is 16 residues. CDR3 in DNA: TGTGCCAGCAGCCAAGAGGGCGGGGCCAGCACAGATACGCAGTATTTT. Residues: CASSQEGGASTDTQYF.

The chain joins TRBV2 to TRBJ2-5; possible D gene TRBD1, 5 bases. The ends were cut back, 5 bases at V and 5 bases at J, with 15 bases in the middle. CDR1 is SNHLY and CDR2 is FYNNEI in the germline V gene. The CDR3 extends over 14 amino acids. The CDR3, as DNA: TGTGCCAGCAGTAAAATCAGGGTAATGGAGACCCAGTACTTC. Its translation: CASSKIRVMETQYF.

The chain carries TRBV7-2 and TRBJ1-4, with a tentative D call TRBD1 (5 bases). The ends were cut back, 5 bases at V and 7 bases at J, with 14 bases in the middle. CDR1 SGHTA and CDR2 FQGNSA come from the germline V gene. CDR3 length equals 14 residues. CDR3 amino acids: CASSRTYRVEKLFF. In nucleotides, the CDR3 is TGTGCCAGCAGCCGGACATATCGAGTTGAAAAACTGTTTTTT.

This clonotype was seen at least ten times. The chain has TRBV6-1 and TRBJ1-1; D is unclear. The CDR3 runs 13 residues. Trimming took off 5 bases at V and 2 bases at J, with 9 bases between the two ends. Germline V CDR1 and CDR2: MNHNS, SASEGT. The CDR3 DNA sequence: TGTGCCAGCAGTATTAAGGGAAACACTGAAGCTTTCTTT. Translating gives CASSIKGNTEAFF.

The V call is TRBV7-3, the J call TRBJ2-5, with D possibly matching TRBD2 (6 bases). Germline V gene sequence: CDR1 SGHTA, CDR2 FQGTGA. Trimming removed 2 bases from V and 1 base from J, with 11 bases in between. This CDR3 has 15 amino acids. The CDR3 bases are TGTGCCAGCAGCTTAGGGGGGTTAGCCCAAGAGACCCAGTACTTC. It yields the protein CASSLGGLAQETQYF.

This clonotype was observed a few times. The rearrangement uses TRBV4-3 and TRBJ2-7; a possible D gene is TRBD1 (6 bases). The CDR3 runs 16 residues. V was pared by 4 bases and J by 0 bases, with 16 bases between. Germline assignment: CDR1 LGHNA and CDR2 YSLEER. Written as DNA, the CDR3 is TGCGCCAGCAGCCCATATACGGACAGTTTCTCCTACGAGCAGTACTTC. This codes for CASSPYTDSFSYEQYF.

This chain connects TRBV12-3 or TRBV12-4 to TRBJ2-5; D uncertain. Trimming pared 3 bases from V and 5 bases from J, leaving 10 bases between. This CDR3 is built from 13 residues. The CDR3 protein is CASSLGMSETQYF. CDR3 in DNA: TGTGCCAGCAGTTTGGGGATGAGTGAGACCCAGTACTTC.

This clonotype has at least ten counts. The chain uses TRBV7-6 and TRBJ2-5; maybe TRBD2 (7 bases). Per the germline V gene, CDR1 is SGHVS and CDR2 is FNYEAQ. The V end lost 3 bases, the J end lost 4 bases, and 9 bases lay between the germline ends. The CDR3 is made up of 13 amino acids. CDR3 bases: TGTGCCAGCAGCTTGCGGGGGCTAGAGACCCAGTACTTC. Protein: CASSLRGLETQYF.

This clonotype was found a few times. It may be a read error: a sequence one base away is much more abundant. The chain joins TRBV7-2 to TRBJ2-5; 8 positions match TRBD2. The CDR3 runs 14 residues. Germline V gives CDR1 SGHTA, CDR2 FQGNSA. CDR3 DNA sequence: TGTGTCAGCAGCCGCCGGGGGGGCCAAGAGACCCAGTACTTC. Encoded protein: CVSSRRGGQETQYF.